The rows below give T cell receptor beta chains drawn from one sample of a study of T cell repertoires in cytomegalovirus infection. TCRdb processed the reads anew with MiXCR; each CDR3 protein has one entry. The data hold hundreds of thousands of distinct CDR3 sequences, with just under 30% observed a single time. What these receptors recognize is not known. Sequences were derived from cultured PBMCs, sampled from culture after CMV antigen stimulation. All receptors derive from a human donor in good health (CMV status not recorded). Some clones in this sample may be carry-over from other donors' samples. Both conserved end residues are part of each CDR3. Each record gives: clone size, J gene, D gene, V gene, CDR3 protein, CDR3 DNA. The D gene is left open where the match is weak. Part of the rows lack a size; the others show once, few, many or a class for expanded clones.

>few|TRBJ2-7|TRBD1|TRBV19
CASSIPVHGTGGYEQYF
TGTGCCAGTAGTATCCCGGTTCACGGGACAGGGGGCTACGAGCAGTACTTC
>NA|TRBJ2-7|NA|TRBV19
CASSSGSNEQYF
TGTGCCAGTAGTTCTGGGTCGAACGAGCAGTACTTC
>few|TRBJ2-3|TRBD2|TRBV7-2
CASSPEWLAGGTDTQYF
TGTGCCAGCAGCCCCGAATGGCTAGCGGGAGGCACAGATACGCAGTATTTT
>NA|TRBJ2-5|NA|TRBV20-1
CSASLTTRPGHHETQYF
TGCAGTGCTAGCTTAACGACACGCCCGGGGCACCACGAGACCCAGTACTTC
>NA|TRBJ1-3|NA|TRBV15
CATSRERTVSGNTIYF
TGTGCCACCAGCAGAGAAAGGACAGTGAGTGGAAACACCATATATTTT
>NA|TRBJ2-2|NA|TRBV12-3/TRBV12-4
CASSFESSGELFF
TGTGCCAGCAGTTTTGAGTCGTCCGGGGAGCTGTTTTTT
>NA|TRBJ2-1|TRBD2|TRBV9
CASSELAGGGYNEQFF
TGTGCCAGCAGCGAGCTAGCGGGGGGAGGATACAATGAGCAGTTCTTC
>NA|TRBJ2-7|NA|TRBV20-1
CSATLTVGSDEQYF
TGCAGTGCGACGCTAACGGTAGGGAGTGACGAGCAGTACTTC
>few|TRBJ2-2|NA|TRBV20-1
CSAQWSGELFF
TGCAGTGCCCAGTGGTCCGGGGAGCTGTTTTTT
>few|TRBJ1-1|NA|TRBV20-1
CSARYGYTEAFF
TGCAGTGCTAGATATGGGTACACTGAAGCTTTCTTT
>NA|TRBJ2-2|TRBD2|TRBV14
CASSQDQLRLAGTGELFF
TGTGCCAGCAGCCAAGATCAGCTTCGACTAGCCGGTACCGGGGAGCTGTTTTTT
>few|TRBJ2-7|NA|TRBV4-2
CASSQEVVAYEQYF
TGTGCCAGCAGCCAAGAGGTGGTAGCCTACGAGCAGTACTTC
>few|TRBJ2-1|NA|TRBV19
CASSIAAGKAGRFNEQFF
TGTGCCAGTAGTATAGCGGCGGGTAAGGCGGGTAGGTTCAATGAGCAGTTCTTC
>NA|TRBJ2-7|TRBD2|TRBV5-1
CASSGTSGSYEQYF
TGCGCCAGCAGCGGGACTAGCGGGAGCTACGAGCAGTACTTC
>NA|TRBJ2-7|NA|TRBV5-4
CASSQSPDEQYF
TGTGCCAGCAGCCAGTCCCCGGACGAGCAGTACTTC